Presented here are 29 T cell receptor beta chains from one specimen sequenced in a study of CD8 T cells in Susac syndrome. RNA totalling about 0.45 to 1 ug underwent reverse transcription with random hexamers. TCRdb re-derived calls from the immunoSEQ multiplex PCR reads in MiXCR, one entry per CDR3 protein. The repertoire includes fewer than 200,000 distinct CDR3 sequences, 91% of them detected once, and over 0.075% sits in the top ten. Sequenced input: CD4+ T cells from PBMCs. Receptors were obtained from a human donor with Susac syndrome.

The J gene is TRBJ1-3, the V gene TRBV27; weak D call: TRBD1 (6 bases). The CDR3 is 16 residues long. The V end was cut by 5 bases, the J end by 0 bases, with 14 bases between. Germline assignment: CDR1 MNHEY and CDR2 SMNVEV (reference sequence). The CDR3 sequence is CASSKGHPTSGNTIYF. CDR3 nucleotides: TGTGCCAGCAGTAAGGGACATCCCACCTCTGGAAACACCATATATTTT.

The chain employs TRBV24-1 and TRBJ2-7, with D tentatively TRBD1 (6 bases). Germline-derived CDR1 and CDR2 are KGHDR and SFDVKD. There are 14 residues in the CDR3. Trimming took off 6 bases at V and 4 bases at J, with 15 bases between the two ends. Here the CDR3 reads CATSLTGFGYEQYF. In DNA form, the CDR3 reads TGTGCCACCAGTTTGACAGGATTTGGGTACGAGCAGTACTTC.

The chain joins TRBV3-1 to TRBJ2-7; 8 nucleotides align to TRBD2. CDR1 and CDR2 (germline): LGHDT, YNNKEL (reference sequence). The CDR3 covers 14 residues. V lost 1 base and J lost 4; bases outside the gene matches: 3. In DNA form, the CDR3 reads TGTGCCAGCAGCCAAGCAAGCGGGAGTTACGAGCAGTACTTC. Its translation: CASSQASGSYEQYF.

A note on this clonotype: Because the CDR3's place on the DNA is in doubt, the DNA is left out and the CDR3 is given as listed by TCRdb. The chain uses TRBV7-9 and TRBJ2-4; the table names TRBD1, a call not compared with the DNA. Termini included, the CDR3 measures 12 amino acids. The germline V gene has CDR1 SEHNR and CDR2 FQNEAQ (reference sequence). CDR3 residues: CASSVGQGALYF.

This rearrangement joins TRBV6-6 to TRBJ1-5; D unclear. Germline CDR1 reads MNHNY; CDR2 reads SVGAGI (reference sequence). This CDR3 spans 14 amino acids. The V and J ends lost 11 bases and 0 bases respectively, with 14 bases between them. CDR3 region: CAARAVTSNQPQHF. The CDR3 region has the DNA TGTGCCGCGAGGGCCGTTACTAGCAATCAGCCCCAGCATTTT.

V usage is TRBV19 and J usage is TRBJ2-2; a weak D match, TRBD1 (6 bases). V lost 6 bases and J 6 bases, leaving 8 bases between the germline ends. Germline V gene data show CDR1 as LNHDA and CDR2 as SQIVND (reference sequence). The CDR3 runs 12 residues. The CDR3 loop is CASRAGAGELFF. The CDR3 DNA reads TGTGCCAGTAGAGCAGGGGCCGGGGAGCTGTTTTTT.

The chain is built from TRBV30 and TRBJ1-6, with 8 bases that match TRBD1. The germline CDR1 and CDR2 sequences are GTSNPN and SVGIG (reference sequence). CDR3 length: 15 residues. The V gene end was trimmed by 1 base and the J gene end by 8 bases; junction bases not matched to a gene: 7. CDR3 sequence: CAWSGGTGFDSPLHF. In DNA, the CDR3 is TGTGCCTGGAGTGGAGGGACAGGCTTCGATTCACCCCTCCACTTT.

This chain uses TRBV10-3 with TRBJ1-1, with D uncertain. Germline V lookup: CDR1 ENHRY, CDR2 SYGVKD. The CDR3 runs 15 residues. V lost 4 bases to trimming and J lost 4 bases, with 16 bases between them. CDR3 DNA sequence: TGTGCCATCAGTGGGGGTATGGTAATCGGCACTGAAGCTTTCTTT. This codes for CAISGGMVIGTEAFF.

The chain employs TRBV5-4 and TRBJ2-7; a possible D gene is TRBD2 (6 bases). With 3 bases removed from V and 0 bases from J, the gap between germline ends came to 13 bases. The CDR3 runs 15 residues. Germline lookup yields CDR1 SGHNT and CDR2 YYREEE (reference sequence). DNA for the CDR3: TGTGCCAGCAGCTCGGGGGACGGATTCTCCTACGAGCAGTACTTC. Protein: CASSSGDGFSYEQYF.

This CDR3 is CASSYVAGEYTYEQYF. The CDR3 region has the DNA TGTGCCAGCAGTTACGTTGCGGGAGAGTATACCTACGAGCAGTACTTC. V is TRBV6-5 and J is TRBJ2-7; 7 nucleotides line up with TRBD2. There are 16 residues in the CDR3. The germline V gene encodes CDR1 MNHEY and CDR2 SVGAGI. After removal of 2 bases from V and 2 bases from J, the junction contained 9 bases not matched to a gene.

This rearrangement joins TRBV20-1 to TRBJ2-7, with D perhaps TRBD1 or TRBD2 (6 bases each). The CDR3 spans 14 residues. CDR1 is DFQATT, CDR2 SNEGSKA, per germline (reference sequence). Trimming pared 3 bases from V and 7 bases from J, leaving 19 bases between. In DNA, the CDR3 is TGCAGTGCTAGTAAGGAACTAGGGGGGTTGGAGCAGTACTTC. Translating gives CSASKELGGLEQYF.

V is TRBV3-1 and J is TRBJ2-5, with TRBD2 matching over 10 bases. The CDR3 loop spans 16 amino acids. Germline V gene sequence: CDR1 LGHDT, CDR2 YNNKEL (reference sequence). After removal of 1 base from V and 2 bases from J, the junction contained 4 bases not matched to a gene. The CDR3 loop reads CASSQVSGGPQETQYF. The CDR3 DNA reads TGTGCCAGCAGCCAAGTTAGCGGGGGGCCACAAGAGACCCAGTACTTC.

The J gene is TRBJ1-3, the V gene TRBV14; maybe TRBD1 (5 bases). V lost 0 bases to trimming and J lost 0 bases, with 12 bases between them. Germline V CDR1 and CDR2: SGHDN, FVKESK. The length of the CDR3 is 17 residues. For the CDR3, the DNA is TGTGCCAGCAGCCAAGATTACGCAGGACACTCTGGAAACACCATATATTTT. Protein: CASSQDYAGHSGNTIYF.

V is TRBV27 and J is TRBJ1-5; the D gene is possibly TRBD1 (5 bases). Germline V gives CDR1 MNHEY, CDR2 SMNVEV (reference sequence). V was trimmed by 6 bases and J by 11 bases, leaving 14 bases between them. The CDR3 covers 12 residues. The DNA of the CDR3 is TGTGCCAGCAGGGAGGGGAATATGGCCCAGCATTTT. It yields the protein CASREGNMAQHF.

CDR3 nucleotides: TGCGCCAGCAGCCTAATGGAGGTATCCTACAATGAGCAGTTCTTC. Its translation: CASSLMEVSYNEQFF. This chain joins TRBV5-1 and TRBJ2-1, with D tentatively TRBD2 (5 bases). The V gene lost 4 bases and the J gene lost 1 base, with 12 bases spanning the gap. The CDR3 is made up of 15 amino acids. From germline, CDR1 is SGHRS and CDR2 YFSETQ.

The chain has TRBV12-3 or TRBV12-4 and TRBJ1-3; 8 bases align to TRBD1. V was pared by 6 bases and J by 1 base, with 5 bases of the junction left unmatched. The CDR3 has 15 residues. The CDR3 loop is CASRPTGVSGNTIYF. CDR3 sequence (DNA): TGTGCCAGCAGACCGACAGGGGTATCTGGAAACACCATATATTTT.

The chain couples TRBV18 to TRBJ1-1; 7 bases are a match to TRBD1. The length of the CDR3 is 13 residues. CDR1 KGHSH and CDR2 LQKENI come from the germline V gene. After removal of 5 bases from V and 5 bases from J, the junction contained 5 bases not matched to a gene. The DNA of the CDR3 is TGTGCCAGCTCATCCCAGGGACAGACTGAAGCTTTCTTT. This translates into CASSSQGQTEAFF.

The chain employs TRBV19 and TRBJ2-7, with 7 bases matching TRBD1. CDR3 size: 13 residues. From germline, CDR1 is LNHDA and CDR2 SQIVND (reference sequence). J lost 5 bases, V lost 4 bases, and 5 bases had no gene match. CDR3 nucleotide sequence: TGTGCCAGTAGTACGGGACAGAGCCACGAGCAGTACTTC. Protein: CASSTGQSHEQYF. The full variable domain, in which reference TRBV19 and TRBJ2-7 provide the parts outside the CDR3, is DGGITQSPKYLFRKEGQNVTLSCEQNLNHDAMYWYRQDPGQGLRLIYYSQIVNDFQKGDIAEGYSVSREKKESFPLTVTSAQKNPTAFYLCASSTGQSHEQYFGPGTRLTVT.

The CDR3 sequence is CAISSGGTSNYGYTF. The CDR3, as DNA: TGTGCCATCAGTTCGGGAGGGACCTCGAACTATGGCTACACCTTC. The V gene is TRBV10-3, the J gene TRBJ1-2, with a tentative D call TRBD1 (5 bases). The CDR3 is 15 amino acids. Trimming left V 5 bases short and J 2 bases short, with 15 bases between. Germline loops: CDR1 ENHRY, CDR2 SYGVKD.

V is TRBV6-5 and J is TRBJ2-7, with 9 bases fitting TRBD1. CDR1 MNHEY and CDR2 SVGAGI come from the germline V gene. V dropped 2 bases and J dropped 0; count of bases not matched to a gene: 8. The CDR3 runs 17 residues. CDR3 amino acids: CASSYGTGILSSYEQYF. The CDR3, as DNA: TGTGCCAGCAGTTACGGGACAGGGATCTTGAGCTCCTACGAGCAGTACTTC.

The CDR3 here is CSAKSAGHAIQETQYF. In nucleotides, the CDR3 is TGCAGTGCCAAATCAGCGGGACACGCGATCCAAGAGACCCAGTACTTC. This chain joins TRBV20-1 and TRBJ2-5; weak D call: TRBD2 (7 bases). From germline, CDR1 is DFQATT and CDR2 SNEGSKA (reference sequence). V shed 6 bases and J shed 1 base, with 21 bases lying between them. The length of the CDR3 is 16 residues.

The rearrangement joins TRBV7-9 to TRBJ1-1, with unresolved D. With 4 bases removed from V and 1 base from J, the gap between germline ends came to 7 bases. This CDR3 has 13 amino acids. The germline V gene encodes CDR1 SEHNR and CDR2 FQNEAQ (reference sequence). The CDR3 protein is CASSSGSNTEAFF. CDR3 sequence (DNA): TGTGCCAGCAGCTCGGGCTCGAACACTGAAGCTTTCTTT.

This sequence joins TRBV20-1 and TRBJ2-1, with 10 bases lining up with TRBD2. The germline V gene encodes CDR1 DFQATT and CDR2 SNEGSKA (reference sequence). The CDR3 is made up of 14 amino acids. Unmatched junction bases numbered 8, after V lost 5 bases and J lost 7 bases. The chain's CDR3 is CSAPGTSVKNEQFF. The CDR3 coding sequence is TGCAGTGCTCCCGGGACTAGCGTCAAGAATGAGCAGTTCTTC.

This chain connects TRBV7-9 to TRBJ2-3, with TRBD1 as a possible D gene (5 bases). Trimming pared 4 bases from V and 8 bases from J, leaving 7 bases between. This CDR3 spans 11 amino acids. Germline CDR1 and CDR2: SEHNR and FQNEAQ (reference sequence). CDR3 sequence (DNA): TGTGCCAGCAGCTCAGGGTTTACGCAGTATTTT. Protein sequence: CASSSGFTQYF.

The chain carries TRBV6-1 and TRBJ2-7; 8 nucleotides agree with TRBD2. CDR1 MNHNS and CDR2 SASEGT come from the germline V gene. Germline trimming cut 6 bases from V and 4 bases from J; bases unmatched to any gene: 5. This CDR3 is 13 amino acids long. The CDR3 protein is CASRLAVAYEQYF. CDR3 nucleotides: TGTGCCAGCAGACTAGCGGTGGCGTACGAGCAGTACTTC.

The CDR3: CSARGFGQGTMNTEAFF. CDR3 bases: TGCAGTGCTAGAGGGTTCGGACAGGGGACGATGAACACTGAAGCTTTCTTT. The chain links TRBV20-1 to TRBJ1-1, with 9 bases aligning to TRBD1. With 1 base clipped from V and 0 bases from J, the junction kept 9 bases outside the gene matches. Germline CDR1 reads DFQATT; CDR2 reads SNEGSKA (reference sequence). The CDR3 length is 17 residues.

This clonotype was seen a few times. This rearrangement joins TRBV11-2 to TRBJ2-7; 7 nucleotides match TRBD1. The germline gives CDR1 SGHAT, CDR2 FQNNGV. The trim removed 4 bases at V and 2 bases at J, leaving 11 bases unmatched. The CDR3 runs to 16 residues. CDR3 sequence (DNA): TGTGCCAGCAGCTCCCTAAGAAGACAGGGCCCCTACGAGCAGTACTTC. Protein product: CASSSLRRQGPYEQYF.

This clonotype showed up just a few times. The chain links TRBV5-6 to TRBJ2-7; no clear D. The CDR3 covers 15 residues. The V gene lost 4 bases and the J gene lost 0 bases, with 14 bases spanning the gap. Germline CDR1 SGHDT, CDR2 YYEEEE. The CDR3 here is CASSPSGGSSYEQYF. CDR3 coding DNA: TGTGCCAGCAGCCCTTCGGGCGGAAGCTCCTACGAGCAGTACTTC.

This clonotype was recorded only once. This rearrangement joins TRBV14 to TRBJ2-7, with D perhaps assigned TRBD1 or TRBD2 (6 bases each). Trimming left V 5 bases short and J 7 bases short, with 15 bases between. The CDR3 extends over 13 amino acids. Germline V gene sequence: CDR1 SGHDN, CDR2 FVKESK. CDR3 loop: CASSEGGFGEQYF. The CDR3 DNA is TGTGCCAGCAGCGAAGGGGGGTTTGGGGAGCAGTACTTC.